This T cell receptor beta chain comes out of a study of lymphopenia after photon versus proton radiotherapy. The repertoire was sequenced with immunoSEQ multiplex PCR; TCRdb's copy has only in-frame clones and lacks some. Here the sample spans around 29,000 clones, about 94% being singletons. Germline V gene sequence: CDR1 MNHEY, CDR2 SVGAGI. The CDR3 length is 13 residues. V lost 5 bases to trimming and J lost 8 bases; unmatched junction nucleotides: 8. The sequence was collected from a woman aged 45-65 years with cholangiocarcinoma. The chain joins TRBV6-5 to TRBJ1-2; 7 nucleotides match TRBD1. Sequenced here: peripheral blood, sampled from a patient treated with photon-based radiotherapy. The CDR3 DNA reads as TGTGCCAGCAGTGGCAGGGGGATTTGGGGCTACACCTTC. The encoded protein is CASSGRGIWGYTF.